This T cell receptor (beta chain) was obtained from a study of blood T cell repertoires in COVID-19. Study at large: Samples representing acute and convalescent COVID-19 were sourced from the United States, Italy and Spain. PBMCs, B-cell-depleted T cells, or T cells were the source of the cDNA or gDNA that made up the material.

Germline assignment: CDR1 MDHEN and CDR2 SYDVKM. The CDR3 is 14 amino acids long, termini counted. Original processing methods: Reference gene primers were amplified, and this amplification served to estimate nucleated cell counts. Using immunoSEQ multiplex PCR, the repertoire was profiled, and TCRdb retains in-frame clones only, with some absent. Clonal size and the V and J genes are those of that table, whereas D and trimming came from the DNA. The sample lists 150,000 or so clones; around 80% were seen once. As for this clone: Because the CDR3's place on the DNA is in doubt, the DNA is left out and the CDR3 is given as listed by TCRdb.

Sequencing input: peripheral blood. The rearrangement links TRBV28 to TRBJ1-1; the D call of TRBD1 is as the table states it, not checked on the DNA. The TCR sequence derives from a man aged 55 to 70 with active or convalescent COVID-19. CDR3 in amino acids: CASILGQGVSEAFF.